This T cell receptor beta chain was recorded in a study of shared clonotypes between healthy human individuals. CD45RO-negative, CCR7-positively selected cells formed the naive CD8 fraction, excluding terminally differentiated effector memory CD45RA+ cells. Only in-frame clones appear in the TCRdb table, and some are missing; sequencing was by immunoSEQ multiplex PCR. The table lists millions of clones, about 93% of them singletons. The germline V gene encodes CDR1 MNHEY and CDR2 SMNVEV (reference sequence). Trimming stripped 0 bases from V and 0 bases from J, with 9 bases between. The CDR3 has 15 amino acids.

The clonotype comes from a man between 18 and 29 years old in good health. Some clones in this sample may be carry-over from other donors' samples. Source material: naive CD8+ T cells from PBMCs. The genes are TRBV27 and TRBJ2-7; D remains ambiguous. DNA for the CDR3: TGTGCCAGCAGTTTATCGACCTTCGGCTCCTACGAGCAGTACTTC. This codes for CASSLSTFGSYEQYF.